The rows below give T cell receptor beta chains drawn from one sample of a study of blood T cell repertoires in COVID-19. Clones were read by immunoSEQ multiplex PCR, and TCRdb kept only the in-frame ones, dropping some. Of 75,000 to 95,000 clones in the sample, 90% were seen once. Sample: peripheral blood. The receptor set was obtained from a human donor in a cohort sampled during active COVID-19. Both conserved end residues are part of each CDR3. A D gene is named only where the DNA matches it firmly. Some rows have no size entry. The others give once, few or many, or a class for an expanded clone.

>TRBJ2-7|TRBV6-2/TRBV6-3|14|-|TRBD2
CASSLAGGIYEQYF
TGTGCCAGCAGCCTAGCGGGGGGTATCTACGAGCAGTACTTC
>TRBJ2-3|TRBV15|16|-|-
CATSRGQHGSTDTQYF
TGTGCCACCAGCAGAGGGCAGCACGGGAGCACAGATACGCAGTATTTT
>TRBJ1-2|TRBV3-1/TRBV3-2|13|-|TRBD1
CASSFTGGEGYTF
TGTGCCAGCAGTTTTACAGGGGGCGAGGGCTACACCTTC
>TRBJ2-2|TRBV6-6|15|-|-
CASSLQGPNTGELFF
TGTGCCAGCAGTCTACAGGGTCCGAACACCGGGGAGCTGTTTTTT
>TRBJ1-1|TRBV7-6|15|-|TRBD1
CASSLARGQGSEAFF
TGTGCCAGCAGCTTAGCGAGGGGACAGGGGTCTGAAGCTTTCTTT
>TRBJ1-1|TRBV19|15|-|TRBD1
CASSIGGQGYTEAFF
TGTGCCAGTAGTATTGGGGGACAGGGATACACTGAAGCTTTCTTT
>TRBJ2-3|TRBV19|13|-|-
CASSFGSEDTQYF
TGTGCCAGTAGTTTTGGCAGCGAAGATACGCAGTATTTT
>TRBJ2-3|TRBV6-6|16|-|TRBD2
CASSYGRGGSTDTQYF
TGTGCCAGCAGTTACGGGCGGGGGGGGAGCACAGATACGCAGTATTTT
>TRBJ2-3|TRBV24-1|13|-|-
CATSDPLTDTQYF
TGTGCCACCAGTGACCCTTTAACAGATACGCAGTATTTT
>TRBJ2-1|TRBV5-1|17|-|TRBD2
CASSLSASGGALDEQFF
TGCGCCAGCAGCTTGTCTGCTAGCGGGGGGGCGTTGGATGAGCAGTTCTTC
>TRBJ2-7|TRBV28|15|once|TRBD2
CASSSLAGVLTEQYF
TGTGCCAGCAGTTCCCTAGCGGGAGTCTTGACCGAGCAGTACTTC
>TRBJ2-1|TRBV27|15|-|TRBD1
CASSFPQGSRNEQFF
TGTGCCAGCAGTTTCCCACAGGGGTCAAGGAATGAGCAGTTCTTC
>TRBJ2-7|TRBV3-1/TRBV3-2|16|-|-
CASSQELQVSSYEQYF
TGTGCCAGCAGCCAAGAACTACAGGTTAGCTCCTACGAGCAGTACTTC
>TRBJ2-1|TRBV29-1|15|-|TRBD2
CSVEGTSGGIDEQFF
TGCAGCGTTGAGGGGACTAGCGGGGGGATCGATGAGCAGTTCTTC
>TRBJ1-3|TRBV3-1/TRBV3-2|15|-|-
CASSQGVRGKDTIYF
TGTGCCAGCAGCCAAGGGGTCAGGGGTAAAGACACCATATATTTT
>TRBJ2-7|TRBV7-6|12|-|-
CASSPSFYEQYF
TGTGCCAGCAGCCCTAGTTTCTACGAGCAGTACTTC
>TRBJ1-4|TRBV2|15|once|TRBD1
CASSGYGTGPEKLFF
TGTGCCAGCAGTGGGTACGGGACAGGGCCCGAAAAACTGTTTTTT
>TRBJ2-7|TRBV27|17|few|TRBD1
CASSLWAPTGGTYEQYF
TGTGCCAGCAGTTTATGGGCCCCGACAGGGGGAACCTACGAGCAGTACTTC
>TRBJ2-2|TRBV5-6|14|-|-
CASSLGLGSGELFF
TGTGCCAGCAGCTTGGGGCTTGGCTCCGGGGAGCTGTTTTTT
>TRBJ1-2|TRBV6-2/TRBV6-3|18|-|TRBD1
CASSGWNGRDRVDYGYTF
TGTGCCAGCAGTGGCTGGAATGGCCGGGACAGGGTTGACTATGGCTACACCTTC
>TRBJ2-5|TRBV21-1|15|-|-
CASSPMRDFGETQYF
TGTGCCAGCAGCCCGATGAGGGACTTCGGGGAGACCCAGTACTTC
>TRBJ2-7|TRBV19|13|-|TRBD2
CASSRGLAGEQYF
TGTGCCAGTAGTCGGGGACTAGCGGGCGAGCAGTACTTC
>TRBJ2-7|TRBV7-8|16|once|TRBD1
CASSFPRTGAGYEQYF
TGTGCCAGCAGCTTCCCAAGGACAGGGGCAGGCTACGAGCAGTACTTC
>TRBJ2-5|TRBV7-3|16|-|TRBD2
CASSLRGRATGETQYF
TGTGCCAGCAGCTTAAGAGGGAGGGCCACTGGAGAGACCCAGTACTTC
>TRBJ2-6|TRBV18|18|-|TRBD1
CASSPPWQGATGANVLTF
TGTGCCAGCTCACCACCATGGCAGGGGGCAACTGGGGCCAACGTCCTGACTTTC
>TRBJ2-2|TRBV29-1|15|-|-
CSASGGTANTGELFF
TGCAGCGCCTCGGGGGGGACAGCGAACACCGGGGAGCTGTTTTTT
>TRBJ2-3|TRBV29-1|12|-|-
CSVQPGTDTQYF
TGCAGCGTTCAGCCGGGGACAGATACGCAGTATTTT
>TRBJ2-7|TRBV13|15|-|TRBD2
CASSVGLALPYEQYF
TGTGCCAGCAGCGTGGGACTAGCGCTCCCCTACGAGCAGTACTTC
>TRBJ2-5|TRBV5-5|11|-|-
CASSFSETQYF
TGTGCCAGCAGCTTTAGCGAGACCCAGTACTTC
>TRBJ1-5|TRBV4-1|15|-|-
CASSQYTGGNQPQHF
TGCGCCAGCAGCCAGTATACGGGAGGCAATCAGCCCCAGCATTTT